These 24 T cell receptor beta chains were all obtained from the same sample, sequenced in a study of shared clonotypes between healthy human individuals. The method was immunoSEQ multiplex PCR; TCRdb's version includes in-frame clones alone and lacks a portion of them. The sample has about 2.3 million clones, roughly 90% seen once. Source material: naive CD4+ T cells from PBMCs. Described subset: CD45RA+ positively selected. The receptors stem from a man between 18 and 35 years old in good health. Some clones in this sample may be carry-over from other donors' samples.

The J gene is TRBJ1-1, the V gene TRBV29-1; possible D gene TRBD1, 5 bases. The CDR3 has 15 amino acids. With 2 bases removed from V and 5 bases from J, the gap between germline ends came to 18 bases. CDR1 is SQVTM, CDR2 ANQGSEA, per germline. CDR3 bases: TGCAGCGTTGAACCATCGGGACCTCGGGGAACTGAAGCTTTCTTT. This codes for CSVEPSGPRGTEAFF.

The chain uses TRBV7-9 and TRBJ1-1, with 10 bases aligning to TRBD1. J gave up 5 bases and V 5 bases, and 11 bases lay outside the gene matches. CDR1 and CDR2 from the germline V gene are SEHNR and FQNEAQ (reference sequence). The CDR3 length is 16 residues. In nucleotides, the CDR3 is TGTGCCAGCAGCCCTGGACAGGGGGTCGGTGGAACTGAAGCTTTCTTT. It encodes CASSPGQGVGGTEAFF.

The V and J genes are TRBV7-9 and TRBJ2-3; 10 bases are a match to TRBD1. CDR3 length equals 14 residues. With 3 bases clipped from V and 6 bases from J, the junction kept 3 bases outside the gene matches. CDR1 and CDR2 (germline): SEHNR, FQNEAQ (reference sequence). CDR3 in DNA: TGTGCCAGCAGCTTTGGGACAGGGGACGATACGCAGTATTTT. It codes for CASSFGTGDDTQYF.

On this clone: Different DNA sequences within this sample yield the same CDR3. The chain has TRBV7-2 and TRBJ2-7, with D unclear. Germline CDR1 SGHTA, CDR2 FQGNSA. The CDR3 is made up of 14 amino acids. V lost 1 base and J 0 bases, leaving 7 bases between the germline ends. The CDR3 here is CASSLDRSSYEQYF. The CDR3 nucleotides are TGTGCCAGCAGCTTAGATCGCAGCTCCTACGAGCAGTACTTC.

This chain uses TRBV30 with TRBJ1-1; 9 bases match TRBD1. V was pared by 1 base and J by 6 bases, with 3 bases of the junction left unmatched. The length of the CDR3 is 13 residues. Germline loops: CDR1 GTSNPN, CDR2 SVGIG (reference sequence). CDR3 nucleotides: TGTGCCTGGAGTGCGGACAGGGGTTCTGAAGCTTTCTTT. Protein: CAWSADRGSEAFF.

This chain joins TRBV6-1 and TRBJ1-5, with D perhaps TRBD1 (5 bases). CDR1 is MNHNS and CDR2 is SASEGT in the germline V gene. The CDR3 contains 15 residues. V gave up 8 bases and J gave up 2 bases, with 16 bases separating them. The CDR3 nucleotides are TGTGCCAGCCGGGACTACCGTCGAGGCAATCAGCCCCAGCATTTT. It encodes CASRDYRRGNQPQHF.

This clone was found once. The gene calls are TRBV28 and TRBJ2-5; D not resolved. This CDR3 has 12 amino acids. The V end lost 2 bases, the J end lost 5 bases, and 6 bases lay between the germline ends. CDR1 and CDR2 from the germline V gene are MDHEN and SYDVKM. The CDR3: CASSLMAETQYF. The CDR3 DNA sequence: TGTGCCAGCAGTTTAATGGCGGAGACCCAGTACTTC.

This CDR3 reads CASSAGTGKRQFF. In nucleotides, the CDR3 is TGTGCCAGCAGCGCCGGGACAGGGAAAAGGCAGTTCTTC. The chain is built from TRBV9 and TRBJ2-1; TRBD1 matches at 9 bases. CDR3 size: 13 residues. Germline V lookup: CDR1 SGDLS, CDR2 YYNGEE. Trimming took 3 bases from V and 12 from J; bases not matched to a gene: 7.

The genes are TRBV5-6 and TRBJ2-6; D not certain. The ends were cut back, 7 bases at V and 2 bases at J, with 16 bases in the middle. The CDR3 loop spans 16 amino acids. Per germline, CDR1 SGHDT and CDR2 YYEEEE. CDR3 region: CASALGPRAGANVLTF. CDR3 in DNA: TGTGCCAGCGCCCTGGGCCCTAGAGCTGGGGCCAACGTCCTGACTTTC.

CDR3 sequence (DNA): TGCGCCAGCAGCCCCTGGGGGACAGCCAACCCTAGCACAGATACGCAGTATTTT. Amino acid sequence: CASSPWGTANPSTDTQYF. The J gene is TRBJ2-3, the V gene TRBV4-3; 7 bases are a match to TRBD1. The CDR3 contains 18 residues. The ends lost 4 bases at V and 0 bases at J; junction bases unmatched: 13. Germline lookup yields CDR1 LGHNA and CDR2 YSLEER.

This clone was found once. The chain recombines TRBV6-1 with TRBJ2-2, with D perhaps matching TRBD1 (6 bases). There are 14 residues in the CDR3. Germline V gene data show CDR1 as MNHNS and CDR2 as SASEGT. V was shortened by 3 bases and J by 6 bases, with 11 bases between the two germline ends. This CDR3 reads CASSDQGLAGELFF. The CDR3 DNA follows: TGTGCCAGCAGTGATCAGGGGTTGGCCGGGGAGCTGTTTTTT.

This clone came up once. The V gene is TRBV5-1, the J gene TRBJ2-1; weak D call: TRBD2 (5 bases). Trimming pared 2 bases from V and 6 bases from J, leaving 15 bases between. This CDR3 comprises 15 residues. The germline gives CDR1 SGHRS, CDR2 YFSETQ. The CDR3 bases are TGCGCCAGCAGCTTTGGGCTAGCCGAGCCCAATGAGCAGTTCTTC. This translates into CASSFGLAEPNEQFF.

The chain is built from TRBV28 and TRBJ1-2; D is ambiguous. The CDR3 length is 13 residues. Germline V lookup: CDR1 MDHEN, CDR2 SYDVKM. The V end was cut by 3 bases, the J end by 5 bases, with 10 bases between. The CDR3 protein is CASSFGLRYGYTF. CDR3 coding DNA: TGTGCCAGCAGTTTTGGGTTAAGATATGGCTACACCTTC.

The chain links TRBV4-1 to TRBJ1-5; 10 nucleotides align to TRBD1. The ends lost 4 bases at V and 3 bases at J; junction bases unmatched: 6. This CDR3 region has 16 residues. The germline V gene encodes CDR1 MGHRA and CDR2 YSYEKL. CDR3 nucleotides: TGCGCCAGCAGCCCCCCGGACAGGGGGTTCAATCAGCCCCAGCATTTT. Residues: CASSPPDRGFNQPQHF.

V gene TRBV4-3 combines with J gene TRBJ2-3; D is undetermined. Germline V gives CDR1 LGHNA, CDR2 YSLEER. Trimming left V 0 bases short and J 14 bases short, with 18 bases between. The CDR3 has 14 amino acids. The DNA of the CDR3 is TGCGCCAGCAGCCAAGATCTACCGGCGGCCCACCGGTATTTT. Protein sequence: CASSQDLPAAHRYF.

CDR3 nucleotides: TGTGCCAGCAGTCAAGTTTACGTGGAAAGCTCCTACAATGAGCAGTTCTTC. Translating it yields CASSQVYVESSYNEQFF. The chain couples TRBV27 to TRBJ2-1; no clear D. The V end lost 5 bases, the J end lost 0 bases, and 17 bases lay between the germline ends. The germline V gene has CDR1 MNHEY and CDR2 SMNVEV (reference sequence). The CDR3 consists of 17 residues.

This sequence joins TRBV7-9 and TRBJ1-4, with 10 nucleotides matching TRBD1. V lost 3 bases, J lost 6 bases, and 7 bases stayed unmatched. The CDR3 contains 16 residues. The V gene's germline CDR1 is SEHNR and CDR2 FQNEAQ (reference sequence). Written as DNA, the CDR3 is TGTGCCAGCAGCTTGATTTTGGGACAGGGGCATGAAAAACTGTTTTTT. Protein product: CASSLILGQGHEKLFF.

This chain joins TRBV11-1 and TRBJ2-5, with TRBD1 identical over 8 bases. This CDR3 has 16 residues. Germline V gives CDR1 SGHAT, CDR2 FQDESV (reference sequence). Germline trimming cut 5 bases from V and 2 bases from J; bases unmatched to any gene: 10. The CDR3 sequence: CASSPGRDRIQETQYF. In DNA, the CDR3 is TGTGCCAGCAGCCCGGGACGGGACAGGATACAAGAGACCCAGTACTTC. Filled out from reference TRBV11-1 and TRBJ2-5, the complete variable domain reads EAEVAQSPRYKITEKSQAVAFWCDPISGHATLYWYRQILGQGPELLVQFQDESVVDDSQLPKDRFSAERLKGVDSTLKIQPAELGDSAMYLCASSPGRDRIQETQYFGPGTRLLVL.

The chain employs TRBV5-1 and TRBJ2-2; TRBD2 matches at 14 bases. CDR3 length: 16 amino acids. V shed 4 bases and J 5 bases; nucleotides not matched to a gene: 4. Germline V gene lookup returns CDR1 SGHRS and CDR2 YFSETQ. CDR3 DNA sequence: TGCGCCAGCAGCCAAGGGACTAGCGGGGGAACCGGGGAGCTGTTTTTT. Its protein product is CASSQGTSGGTGELFF.

V usage is TRBV28 and J usage is TRBJ1-4, with 7 bases aligning to TRBD1. This CDR3 spans 14 amino acids. Germline V gives CDR1 MDHEN, CDR2 SYDVKM. In nucleotides, the CDR3 is TGTGGGGTGGCGGTCCAGGGGGATAATGAAAAACTGTTTTTT. Its protein is CGVAVQGDNEKLFF. Variable domain in full (rest from reference TRBV28 and TRBJ1-4): DVKVTQSSRYLVKRTGEKVFLECVQDMDHENMFWYRQDPGLGLRLIYFSYDVKMKEKGDIPEGYSVSREKKERFSLILESASTNQTSMYLCGVAVQGDNEKLFFGSGTQLSVL.

V is TRBV6-6 and J is TRBJ1-1; D may be TRBD1 (5 bases). The germline V gene has CDR1 MNHNY and CDR2 SVGAGI (reference sequence). V lost 5 bases to trimming and J lost 4 bases, with 14 bases between them. The CDR3 is 14 residues long. CDR3 bases: TGTGCCAGCAGTGGCCAACAAAGGGGCACTGAAGCTTTCTTT. This encodes CASSGQQRGTEAFF.

This sequence joins TRBV10-1 and TRBJ2-2, with unresolved D. The CDR3 consists of 13 residues. Trimming stripped 2 bases from V and 8 bases from J, with 9 bases between. Germline V gene sequence: CDR1 WNHNN, CDR2 SYGVQD (reference sequence). This CDR3 reads CASSELTMGELFF. The CDR3 DNA reads as TGCGCCAGCAGTGAGCTCACAATGGGGGAGCTGTTTTTT.

J is TRBJ2-2 and V is TRBV28; TRBD2 is a possible D gene (5 bases). The CDR3 is 14 residues long. In germline, CDR1 is MDHEN, CDR2 SYDVKM. V was shortened by 4 bases and J by 6 bases, with 12 bases between the two germline ends. CDR3 sequence: CASSSGWRSGELFF. In nucleotides, the CDR3 is TGTGCCAGCAGTTCCGGTTGGAGGTCCGGGGAGCTGTTTTTT.

The chain is built from TRBV7-2 and TRBJ2-1; 9 nucleotides align to TRBD1. CDR1 and CDR2 from the germline V gene are SGHTA and FQGNSA. V gave up 5 bases and J gave up 4 bases; unmatched junction bases: 9. CDR3 length: 16 residues. CDR3 residues: CASSSETGGSYNEQFF. In DNA form, the CDR3 reads TGTGCCAGCAGCAGCGAGACAGGGGGAAGTTACAATGAGCAGTTCTTC.